Here is one T cell receptor beta chain with its context. As yet, its antigen is unknown. This entry belongs to a study of cytomegalovirus exposure and HLA in healthy donors. Per germline, CDR1 LGHNA and CDR2 YSLEER. Trimming took off 2 bases at V and 5 bases at J, with 24 bases between the two ends. This CDR3 is 18 amino acids long. Study-level points and caveats: Later findings reportedly placed an Asian-associated ancestry cluster below the roughly 660-donor mean for N-insertions.

Primers included in the PCR were 60 Vbeta and 13 Jbeta primers. Clones were sequenced by immunoSEQ multiplex PCR, and TCRdb holds only the in-frame ones, with some missing. The listing contains about 88,000 clones. The J gene is TRBJ2-5, the V gene TRBV4-3, with a weak D call TRBD2 (6 bases). The sequence came from a girl aged 10 to 17 in good health and CMV-seropositive. Sequencing input: PBMCs. The chain's CDR3 is CASSQLAVGGGKGETQYF. CDR3 DNA sequence: TGCGCCAGCAGCCAACTTGCAGTGGGTGGAGGGAAAGGGGAGACCCAGTACTTC.